This entry lists 16 T cell receptor beta chains sequenced from one sample in a study of cytomegalovirus exposure and HLA in healthy donors. 13 Jbeta primers and 60 Vbeta primers were used for the PCR. Using immunoSEQ multiplex PCR, the repertoire was profiled, and TCRdb retains in-frame clones only, with some absent. Here the sample spans under 150,000 clones, 75% to 90% being singletons. The sample consisted of PBMCs. The receptor set was obtained from a woman aged 40-49 years in good health and CMV-seropositive.

CDR3 residues: CASSEGLADYNEQFF. The CDR3 DNA follows: TGTGCCAGCAGTGAAGGACTAGCGGATTACAATGAGCAGTTCTTC. V usage is TRBV2 and J usage is TRBJ2-1, with 9 positions matching TRBD2. The V and J ends lost 1 base and 4 bases, in that order; junction bases with no gene match: 2. CDR3 length: 15 amino acids. Germline CDR1 SNHLY, CDR2 FYNNEI.

V and J are TRBV6-1 and TRBJ2-7; 10 bases fit TRBD2. This CDR3 is 15 amino acids long. The junction had 8 bases not matched to a gene; V was cut back by 2 bases and J by 7 bases. Germline V gene sequence: CDR1 MNHNS, CDR2 SASEGT. In nucleotides, the CDR3 is TGTGCCAGCAGTGAAAGAAGCGGGGGGGGGTGGGAGCAGTACTTC. Translation gives CASSERSGGGWEQYF.

This clone was recorded a few times. The V call is TRBV18, the J call TRBJ2-7, with TRBD1 as a possible D gene (5 bases). Germline values: CDR1 KGHSH, CDR2 LQKENI. The CDR3 has 14 amino acids. The V end lost 3 bases, the J end lost 3 bases, and 12 bases lay between the germline ends. CDR3 sequence reads: CASSPPSTGYEQYF. CDR3 DNA: TGTGCCAGCTCACCGCCCTCTACAGGCTACGAGCAGTACTTC.

The chain joins TRBV27 to TRBJ1-2; 7 nucleotides align to TRBD1. J was trimmed by 2 bases and V by 1 base; bases with no gene match: 7. Germline CDR1 reads MNHEY; CDR2 reads SMNVEV (reference sequence). The CDR3 runs 16 residues. CDR3 sequence: CASSLFAGGRNYGYTF. The CDR3 coding sequence is TGTGCCAGCAGTTTATTCGCAGGGGGTCGGAACTATGGCTACACCTTC.

The V call is TRBV6-5, the J call TRBJ2-4, with TRBD1 identical over 9 bases. The V and J ends lost 2 bases and 7 bases, in that order; junction bases with no gene match: 0. The CDR3 length is 13 residues. Germline CDR1 is MNHEY and CDR2 is SVGAGI. CDR3 sequence (DNA): TGTGCCAGCAGTTACGGGACAGGGAACATTCAGTACTTC. Its protein is CASSYGTGNIQYF.

This clone was seen a few times. V is TRBV7-9 and J is TRBJ1-5; D gene ambiguous. Trimming cost V 4 bases and J 13 bases, with 17 bases left between them. The CDR3 spans 13 residues. The germline gives CDR1 SEHNR, CDR2 FQNEAQ (reference sequence). CDR3 coding DNA: TGTGCCAGCAGCTCGGGAGTAGTTGAAATTCAGCATTTT. The encoded protein is CASSSGVVEIQHF.

V usage is TRBV30 and J usage is TRBJ1-2; TRBD1 aligns across 7 bases. CDR1 GTSNPN and CDR2 SVGIG come from the germline V gene (reference sequence). The CDR3 has 12 residues. V was clipped by 8 bases and J by 8 bases; unmatched bases: 11. This CDR3 is CAGTTGMGGYTF. For the CDR3, the DNA is TGTGCCGGAACGACAGGGATGGGAGGCTACACCTTC. Full variable domain (remainder filled in from reference TRBV30 and TRBJ1-2): SQTIHQWPATLVQPVGSPLSLECTVEGTSNPNLYWYRQAAGRGLQLLFYSVGIGQISSEVPQNLSASRPQDRQFILSSKKLLLSDSGFYLCAGTTGMGGYTFGSGTRLTVV.

This clone has just a few counts. The chain couples TRBV2 to TRBJ1-1; unclear D gene. Germline V CDR1 and CDR2: SNHLY, FYNNEI. Trimming pared 4 bases from V and 7 bases from J, leaving 22 bases between. The CDR3 is 16 residues long. CDR3 sequence: CASSVTIKQDSNEAFF. The CDR3 DNA reads as TGTGCCAGCAGTGTGACGATCAAGCAGGACTCTAATGAAGCTTTCTTT.

V usage is TRBV7-9 and J usage is TRBJ1-4, with 7 bases identical to TRBD1. Germline-derived CDR1 and CDR2 are SEHNR and FQNEAQ (reference sequence). The V segment lost 0 bases and the J segment 8 bases; nucleotides outside the gene matches: 3. The length of the CDR3 is 14 residues. The chain's CDR3 is CASSLASGQEKLFF. The CDR3, as DNA: TGTGCCAGCAGCTTAGCGTCGGGACAGGAAAAACTGTTTTTT.

The V and J genes are TRBV7-9 and TRBJ2-1; 11 bases are shared with TRBD2. Trimming cost V 5 bases and J 8 bases; bases outside gene matches: 8. The germline CDR1 and CDR2 sequences are SEHNR and FQNEAQ (reference sequence). The CDR3 has 15 amino acids. The chain's CDR3 is CASSATLAGGDEQFF. The CDR3 DNA reads TGTGCCAGCAGCGCAACCCTAGCGGGGGGCGATGAGCAGTTCTTC.

The genes are TRBV2 and TRBJ2-1; D unclear. Between the trimmed V and J ends, which lost 4 bases and 0 bases, there was a span of 10 bases. This CDR3 region has 15 residues. Germline lookup yields CDR1 SNHLY and CDR2 FYNNEI. The CDR3: CASSGDLSSYNEQFF. CDR3 bases: TGTGCCAGCAGTGGTGACTTGAGCTCCTACAATGAGCAGTTCTTC.

The V and J genes are TRBV9 and TRBJ2-6; TRBD1 might be the D (6 bases). The CDR3 is 14 amino acids. The germline V and J ends were trimmed by 3 bases and 3 bases, with 7 bases remaining between them. Germline V gives CDR1 SGDLS, CDR2 YYNGEE. The CDR3 bases are TGTGCCAGCAGCGGACAGGTTGGGGCCAACGTCCTGACTTTC. Translation: CASSGQVGANVLTF.

The V gene is TRBV11-2, the J gene TRBJ2-5, with 7 bases matching TRBD1. The ends lost 4 bases at V and 11 bases at J; junction bases unmatched: 13. Germline values: CDR1 SGHAT, CDR2 FQNNGV. The CDR3 has 14 amino acids. The CDR3 sequence is CASSYGTAGGEQYF. The CDR3 coding sequence is TGTGCCAGCAGCTACGGGACAGCCGGTGGGGAGCAGTACTTC.

With respect to this clone: The DNA is omitted, as the CDR3 cannot be located on it reliably, and the CDR3 follows TCRdb's listing. The chain has TRBV7-8 and TRBJ1-4. Germline-derived CDR1 and CDR2 are SGHVS and FQNEAQ. A total of 13 residues make up the CDR3, ends included. CDR3 sequence: CASSLVGVGTRFF.

The chain joins TRBV30 to TRBJ1-3, with a weak D call TRBD1 (5 bases). With 4 bases removed from V and 2 bases from J, the gap between germline ends came to 12 bases. CDR1 is GTSNPN, CDR2 SVGIG, per germline (reference sequence). CDR3 length: 14 amino acids. The chain's CDR3 is CAWTPRAAGNTIYF. The CDR3 DNA is TGTGCCTGGACCCCCAGGGCAGCTGGAAACACCATATATTTT.

V and J are TRBV11-2 and TRBJ2-7, with D possibly matching TRBD1 (5 bases). The CDR3 totals 14 residues. Germline CDR1 is SGHAT and CDR2 is FQNNGV. Trimming cost V 2 bases and J 2 bases, with 10 bases left between them. For the CDR3, the DNA is TGTGCCAGCAGCTTACTCCGGACACCCTACGAGCAGTACTTC. Translation: CASSLLRTPYEQYF.